Shown below are 21 T cell receptor beta chains from a single sample sequenced in a study of CD8+CD57+ T cells in acquired aplastic anemia. Investigators profiled TCR beta VDJ and CDR3 from genomic DNA template. Via MiXCR, TCRdb re-called the reads, giving one row per CDR3 protein. This sample has 120,000 or so distinct CDR3 sequences, with about 40% found just once. Only patients with CD8+CD57+ cell expansion on flow cytometry were chosen for sequencing. The sequenced material came from sorted CD4+, CD8+, or CD8+CD57+ T cells (not recorded which) from PBMCs. These receptors came from a human donor with aplastic anemia.

Worth noting for this clonotype: Possible read error: a much larger clone is one base away. The CDR3 does not end in the conserved phenylalanine or tryptophan, so this is likely a read error. The chain employs TRBV28 and TRBJ2-5, with D perhaps given as TRBD1 or TRBD2 (5 bases each). Per germline, CDR1 MDHEN and CDR2 SYDVKM. The CDR3 covers 16 residues. The V end lost 3 bases, the J end lost 10 bases, and 24 bases lay between the germline ends. CDR3 DNA sequence: TGTGCCAGCAGTTTGCCCCCGGGACGGGGAGTCGTGGGCCAGTACTCC. It yields the protein CASSLPPGRGVVGQYS.

This clonotype was seen at least ten times. The J gene is TRBJ1-1, the V gene TRBV5-1, with D perhaps TRBD1 (6 bases). The ends were cut back, 3 bases at V and 0 bases at J, with 12 bases in the middle. This CDR3 contains 15 residues. The germline CDR1 and CDR2 sequences are SGHRS and YFSETQ. The CDR3 reads CASSSRQDLNTEAFF. The CDR3 nucleotides are TGCGCCAGCAGCTCCCGACAGGATTTGAACACTGAAGCTTTCTTT.

About this clonotype itself: A junction boundary mismatches the germline segment, possibly from a read error. J is TRBJ1-5 and V is TRBV19; 7 bases are a match to TRBD1. Per germline, CDR1 LNHDA and CDR2 SQIVND (reference sequence). This CDR3 has 16 residues. CDR3 in amino acids: CASSRQGQSSKQPQHF. CDR3 nucleotides: TGTGCCAGCTCCCGACAGGGACAGAGTAGCAAACAGCCCCAGCATTTT.

This clonotype appeared once. This chain joins TRBV29-1 and TRBJ2-3; D unresolved. Trimming cost V 3 bases and J 3 bases, with 7 bases left between them. Germline CDR1 reads SQVTM; CDR2 reads ANQGSEA. CDR3 length equals 12 residues. The CDR3 is CSVDTLTDTQYF. The CDR3 region has the DNA TGCAGCGTTGATACTCTGACAGATACGCAGTATTTT.

In its sample, this clonotype was seen many times. The chain combines TRBV2 with TRBJ1-2; TRBD1 matches at 7 bases. The ends lost 4 bases at V and 0 bases at J; junction bases unmatched: 5. Germline V gives CDR1 SNHLY, CDR2 FYNNEI. The CDR3 has 15 amino acids. This chain's CDR3 is CASSVTGDANYGYTF. The CDR3 DNA follows: TGTGCCAGCAGTGTAACAGGGGATGCTAACTATGGCTACACCTTC.

This clonotype showed up many times. The gene calls are TRBV15 and TRBJ2-3; D is unclear. Germline V CDR1 and CDR2: LNHNV, YYDKDF (reference sequence). Trimming removed 1 base at V and 6 bases at J, with 14 bases between. This CDR3 is 15 amino acids long. The CDR3 DNA reads as TGTGCCACCAGCAGAGTTAAGACGGTGGGGGATACGCAGTATTTT. Encoded protein: CATSRVKTVGDTQYF.

Turning to this clonotype: With a much larger clone just one base away, this may be a read error. This chain joins TRBV5-1 and TRBJ2-2; D gene unclear. CDR3 length: 14 amino acids. Trimming pared 4 bases from V and 8 bases from J, leaving 15 bases between. Germline V gene data show CDR1 as SGHRS and CDR2 as YFSETQ. The chain's CDR3 is CASSSTFGGGELFF. The CDR3 DNA is TGCGCCAGCAGCAGCACATTCGGCGGAGGGGAGCTGTTTTTT.

The chain has TRBV10-3 and TRBJ2-5, with D perhaps matching TRBD1 (6 bases). This CDR3 has 14 residues. V lost 10 bases, J lost 8 bases, and 23 bases lay in between. The germline CDR1 and CDR2 sequences are ENHRY and SYGVKD. The CDR3 sequence: CASVSDRLTGTQYF. In DNA form, the CDR3 reads TGTGCCAGCGTCAGCGACAGGCTGACGGGTACCCAGTACTTC.

The rearrangement uses TRBV7-8 and TRBJ2-1, with D uncertain. Germline lookup yields CDR1 SGHVS and CDR2 FQNEAQ. The CDR3 extends over 12 amino acids. The V and J ends lost 8 bases and 8 bases respectively, with 13 bases between them. The CDR3 protein is CASSALADEQFF. The DNA of the CDR3 is TGTGCCAGCTCGGCCTTGGCGGATGAGCAGTTCTTC.

This clonotype occurred many times. V gene TRBV14 combines with J gene TRBJ1-2; TRBD1 matches 7 bases. This CDR3 has 17 residues. V gave up 1 base and J gave up 2 bases; unmatched junction bases: 10. CDR1 and CDR2 from the germline V gene are SGHDN and FVKESK. The CDR3 nucleotides read TGTGCCAGCAGCCAAGGTTCTGCGGACAGGCGAAACTATGGCTACACCTTC. It is translated as CASSQGSADRRNYGYTF.

Only a few counts were recorded for this clonotype. V gene TRBV7-9 combines with J gene TRBJ2-7; perhaps TRBD1 as D (6 bases). V shed 5 bases and J shed 1 base, with 9 bases lying between them. CDR1 SEHNR and CDR2 FQNEAQ come from the germline V gene (reference sequence). The CDR3 spans 13 residues. The chain's CDR3 is CASSRDKSYEQYF. CDR3 DNA: TGTGCCAGCAGCCGGGACAAGTCCTACGAGCAGTACTTC.

About this clonotype: At one boundary the junction diverges from the germline segment, which might be a read error. This chain joins TRBV7-2 and TRBJ2-5, with D perhaps TRBD1 (6 bases). The CDR3 spans 13 residues. Germline CDR1 SGHTA, CDR2 FQGNSA. DNA of the CDR3: TGCGCCAGCAGCTGGGAGCAGGGGGAGACCCAGTACTTC. Translated, it gives CASSWEQGETQYF.

There are many counts of this clonotype. V gene TRBV20-1 combines with J gene TRBJ1-5; 7 bases line up with TRBD1. This CDR3 has 16 amino acids. Germline V lookup: CDR1 DFQATT, CDR2 SNEGSKA (reference sequence). V was pared by 3 bases and J by 0 bases, with 8 bases of the junction left unmatched. The CDR3 nucleotides read TGCAGTGCTAGTAAGGGACAGCGGAATAGCAATCAGCCCCAGCATTTT. Translating it yields CSASKGQRNSNQPQHF.

The rearrangement uses TRBV6-1 and TRBJ2-2; 9 positions agree with TRBD1. Germline V gives CDR1 MNHNS, CDR2 SASEGT. V shed 4 bases and J 8 bases; nucleotides not matched to a gene: 5. The CDR3 is 14 residues long. The CDR3 DNA follows: TGTGCCAGCAGTGTCGGGACAGGGAGAGGGGAGCTGTTTTTT. Translating it yields CASSVGTGRGELFF.

CDR3 residues: CASSLAELRLAGDEQFF. The CDR3 DNA follows: TGTGCCAGCAGCTTGGCCGAGTTAAGACTAGCGGGCGATGAGCAGTTCTTC. The chain uses TRBV5-4 and TRBJ2-1; 10 positions agree with TRBD2. The V segment lost 0 bases and the J segment 8 bases; nucleotides outside the gene matches: 11. The CDR3 covers 17 residues. Germline CDR1 reads SGHNT; CDR2 reads YYREEE (reference sequence).

Ten or more counts support this clonotype. The chain joins TRBV6-1 to TRBJ1-3; TRBD1 might be the D (5 bases). This CDR3 has 15 amino acids. Germline V gene lookup returns CDR1 MNHNS and CDR2 SASEGT. V shed 3 bases and J shed 4 bases, with 13 bases lying between them. Here the CDR3 reads CASSDGTSVGNTIYF. In DNA form, the CDR3 reads TGTGCCAGCAGTGACGGGACCTCGGTGGGAAACACCATATATTTT.

On this clonotype: This may arise from a read error, as a much more abundant clone is one base away. The final CDR3 position lacks the conserved phenylalanine or tryptophan, pointing to a likely read error. The J gene is TRBJ2-5, the V gene TRBV7-3; weak D call: TRBD2 (5 bases). The V gene lost 6 bases and the J gene lost 5 bases, with 13 bases spanning the gap. Germline V lookup: CDR1 SGHTA, CDR2 FQGTGA. This CDR3 comprises 13 residues. The CDR3 DNA is TGTGCCAGCAGTTTAGGTGGGGAGGAGACCCAGTACCTC. Translating gives CASSLGGEETQYL.

This clonotype was observed at least ten times. The rearrangement links TRBV20-1 to TRBJ2-7; the match to TRBD1 covers 8 bases. Trimming at V came to 6 bases and at J to 7 bases, leaving 8 bases not matched to a gene. Germline loops: CDR1 DFQATT, CDR2 SNEGSKA (reference sequence). The length of the CDR3 is 12 residues. CDR3 region: CSAGRQGREQYF. CDR3 in DNA: TGCAGTGCGGGTCGACAGGGGAGGGAGCAGTACTTC.

This clonotype was recorded a few times. This sequence joins TRBV7-9 and TRBJ2-5; D remains unclear. Germline V gene data show CDR1 as SEHNR and CDR2 as FQNEAQ (reference sequence). The CDR3 runs to 15 residues. V lost 7 bases, J lost 0 bases, and 15 bases lay in between. The CDR3 sequence is CASTPFYSYQETQYF. DNA for the CDR3: TGTGCCAGCACCCCTTTTTACTCGTACCAAGAGACCCAGTACTTC.

Ten or more counts support this clonotype. The genes are TRBV24-1 and TRBJ1-1; D not certain. Looked up from germline, CDR1 is KGHDR and CDR2 is SFDVKD. This CDR3 has 13 amino acids. Trimming removed 9 bases from V and 1 base from J, with 11 bases in between. The CDR3 is CATRTTANTEAFF. The CDR3 DNA is TGTGCCACCCGTACCACAGCGAACACTGAAGCTTTCTTT.

This clonotype occurred many times. The chain is built from TRBV30 and TRBJ1-2, with D hard to call. CDR1 and CDR2 from the germline V gene are GTSNPN and SVGIG (reference sequence). Trimming took 1 base from V and 6 from J, leaving 18 bases between them. This CDR3 contains 15 residues. In nucleotides, the CDR3 is TGTGCCTGGAGTGGGTGGGCGCAGGACTCAGATGGCTACACCTTC. As protein: CAWSGWAQDSDGYTF.